This TCR beta chain was obtained from a study of T cells in Graves' hyperthyroidism and ophthalmopathy. In the study overall: Peripheral blood samples were taken at initial diagnosis, prior to any treatment.

Remarks on this clonotype: What it binds is unknown. Since a much larger clone is just one base distant, this may be a read error.

It was RNA transcripts that yielded the amplified TCR beta CDR3 regions. The HTBI primer set served for first-round RT-PCR of the TCR CDR3. Each CDR3 protein gets one entry after TCRdb re-called the multiplex PCR reads with MiXCR. The sample lists about 350,000 distinct CDR3 sequences, 14% occurring once. Notes on the study in general: Classification by a 13 V-J model distinguished ophthalmopathy from stable hyperthyroidism. Blood shared most expanded thyroid clonotypes above 0.001.

Germline CDR1 is LNHDA and CDR2 is SQIVND (reference sequence). This CDR3 region has 15 residues. V lost 6 bases, J lost 12 bases, and 24 bases lay in between. Each patient was aged 18 to 65 and had newly diagnosed hyperthyroidism of under 2 months' duration. Sequencing was carried out using blood. The chain uses TRBV19 and TRBJ2-1, with D perhaps TRBD2 (6 bases). The receptor comes from a woman aged 25 to 39 with Graves' hyperthyroidism. The DNA for the CDR3 is TGTGCCAGTAGCATATCGATGGGGCGGGACGGTGGGCAGTTCTTC. Protein sequence: CASSISMGRDGGQFF.